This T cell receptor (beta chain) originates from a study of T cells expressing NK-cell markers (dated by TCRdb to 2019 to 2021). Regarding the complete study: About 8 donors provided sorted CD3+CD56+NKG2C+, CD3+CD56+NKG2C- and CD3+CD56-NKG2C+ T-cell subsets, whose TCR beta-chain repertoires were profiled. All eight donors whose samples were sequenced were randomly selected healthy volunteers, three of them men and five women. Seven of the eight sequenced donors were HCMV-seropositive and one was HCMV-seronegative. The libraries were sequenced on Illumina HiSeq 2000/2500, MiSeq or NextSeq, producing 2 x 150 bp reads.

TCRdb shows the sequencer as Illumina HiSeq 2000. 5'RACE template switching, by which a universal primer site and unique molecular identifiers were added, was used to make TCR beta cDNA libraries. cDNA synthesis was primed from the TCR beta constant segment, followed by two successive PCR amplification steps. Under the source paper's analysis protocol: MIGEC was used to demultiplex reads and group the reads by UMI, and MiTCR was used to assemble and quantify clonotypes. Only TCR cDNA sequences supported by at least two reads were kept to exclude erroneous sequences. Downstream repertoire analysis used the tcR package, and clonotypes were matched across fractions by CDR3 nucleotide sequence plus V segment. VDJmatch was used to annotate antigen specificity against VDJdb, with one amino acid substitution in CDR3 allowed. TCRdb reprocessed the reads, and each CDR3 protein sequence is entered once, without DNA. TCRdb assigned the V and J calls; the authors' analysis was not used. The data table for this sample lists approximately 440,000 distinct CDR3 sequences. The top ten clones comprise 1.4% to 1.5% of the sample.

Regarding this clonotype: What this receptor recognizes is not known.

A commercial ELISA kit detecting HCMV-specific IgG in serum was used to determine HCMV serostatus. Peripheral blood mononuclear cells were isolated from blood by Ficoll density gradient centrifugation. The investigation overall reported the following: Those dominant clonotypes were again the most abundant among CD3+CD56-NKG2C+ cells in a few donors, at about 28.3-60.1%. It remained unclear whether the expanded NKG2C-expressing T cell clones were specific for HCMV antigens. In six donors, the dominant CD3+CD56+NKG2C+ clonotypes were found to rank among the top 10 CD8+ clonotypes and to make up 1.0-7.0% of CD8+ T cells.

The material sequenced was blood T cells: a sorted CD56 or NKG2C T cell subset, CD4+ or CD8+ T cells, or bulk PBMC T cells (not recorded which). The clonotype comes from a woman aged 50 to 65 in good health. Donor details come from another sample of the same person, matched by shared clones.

CDR3 protein: CATSRGGGVGVTEAFF. The rearrangement combines TRBV15 with TRBJ1-1; no DNA is available, so the TRBD1 call from TCRdb remains unchecked. The CDR3, cysteine through phenylalanine, is 16 amino acids long. Only the protein sequence is given. Based on the germline V gene (reference sequence), the CDR1 and CDR2 sequences are LNHNV and YYDKDF.